Sequencing of this T cell receptor (beta chain) was carried out in a study of blood T cells in healthy people across ages. Whole-study results and caveats: Long-lived donors had more naive CD4+ cells and higher diversity than aged donors.

Sample-barcoded 5' priming and a J-beta primer mix drove a second PCR of roughly 6 to 12 cycles. Every cDNA was tagged by a template-switch adaptor with 12 random nucleotides. MiXCR, applied by TCRdb to the 5' RACE reads, yields one record per CDR3 protein. The table lists over 1,300,000 distinct CDR3 sequences, 59% of them singletons. Comments on this clonotype: What it binds is unknown. This clone may be a read error of a much larger clone one base away.

RNA extraction gave at least 5 micrograms of total RNA per sample. This receptor was taken from a man aged 18 to 29 in good health. The sequenced sample consisted of blood.

The CDR3 reads CASSVEGTRRLYQETQYF. The CDR3 DNA follows: TGTGCCAGCAGCGTAGAGGGGACTAGACGCTTGTACCAAGAGACCCAGTACTTC. The chain combines TRBV7-2 with TRBJ2-5; the match to TRBD2 covers 8 bases. J was trimmed by 0 bases and V by 5 bases; bases with no gene match: 14. Germline V lookup: CDR1 SGHTA, CDR2 FQGNSA. The CDR3 totals 18 residues. Full variable domain (rest looked up from reference TRBV7-2 and TRBJ2-5): GAGVSQSPSNKVTEKGKDVELRCDPISGHTALYWYRQSLGQGLEFLIYFQGNSAPDKSGLPSDRFSAERTGGSVSTLTIQRTQQEDSAVYLCASSVEGTRRLYQETQYFGPGTRLLVL.